Each of the 13 T cell receptor beta chains below was sequenced from the same sample in a study of T cells after yellow fever vaccination. TCRdb re-analysed the 5' RACE reads in MiXCR, keeping a single row per CDR3 protein. Among around 500,000 distinct CDR3 sequences listed, roughly 22% were seen once. Specimen: PBMCs, collected less than 25 days after the first yellow fever vaccination. These receptor sequences come from a man younger than 35 who received the YFV17D yellow fever vaccine.

Only a few counts were recorded for this clonotype. The chain combines TRBV3-1 with TRBJ2-7; D not certain. CDR3 size: 13 residues. CDR1 and CDR2 (germline): LGHDT, YNNKEL (reference sequence). V dropped 1 base and J dropped 3 bases, with 7 bases sitting between them. The CDR3 DNA follows: TGTGCCAGCAGCCAAGTAGACGGCTACGAGCAGTACTTC. As protein: CASSQVDGYEQYF.

In regard to this clonotype: An end of the junction differs from the germline gene, which may be a read error. The gene calls are TRBV5-1 and TRBJ2-3; TRBD1 matches 9 bases. The length of the CDR3 is 17 residues. Germline V gene data show CDR1 as SGHRS and CDR2 as YFSETQ. The CDR3 loop reads CASSHTNGTGRTDTQCF. Written as DNA, the CDR3 is TGCGCCAGCAGCCACACAAACGGGACAGGGCGTACAGATACGCAGTGTTTT.

A few counts support this clonotype. The V and J genes are TRBV7-2 and TRBJ1-2; D not resolved. CDR3 size: 13 residues. Germline values: CDR1 SGHTA, CDR2 FQGNSA. Trimming took 3 bases from V and 8 from J, leaving 13 bases between them. The CDR3 sequence is CASSFNPGGGYTF. DNA of the CDR3: TGTGCCAGCAGCTTCAACCCAGGCGGGGGCTACACCTTC.

This clonotype was observed a handful of times. The chain has TRBV5-1 and TRBJ2-1; no clear D. The CDR3 sequence is 12 residues long. Germline V gene data show CDR1 as SGHRS and CDR2 as YFSETQ. V lost 5 bases, J lost 2 bases, and 5 bases lay in between. CDR3 residues: CASSMTYNEQFF. CDR3 bases: TGCGCCAGCAGTATGACCTACAATGAGCAGTTCTTC.

This clonotype was picked up a small number of times. The gene calls are TRBV18 and TRBJ2-5, with D uncertain. This CDR3 spans 13 amino acids. With 3 bases removed from V and 2 bases from J, the gap between germline ends came to 7 bases. Germline assignment: CDR1 KGHSH and CDR2 LQKENI. Here the CDR3 reads CASSPNEQETQYF. Written as DNA, the CDR3 is TGTGCCAGCTCACCGAACGAGCAAGAGACCCAGTACTTC.

J is TRBJ2-6 and V is TRBV19; 11 positions agree with TRBD1. CDR1 and CDR2 (germline): LNHDA, SQIVND (reference sequence). With V trimmed by 6 bases and J by 4 bases, 11 bases remained unmatched. The CDR3 contains 18 residues. CDR3 sequence (DNA): TGTGCCAGTAGAGAACTCGGACAGGGGGCGTTAGGGGCCAACGTCCTGACTTTC. It is translated as CASRELGQGALGANVLTF.

The V gene is TRBV10-3, the J gene TRBJ2-3; possible D gene TRBD1, 6 bases. From germline, CDR1 is ENHRY and CDR2 SYGVKD. This CDR3 is 15 amino acids long. The V and J ends lost 6 bases and 5 bases respectively, with 18 bases between them. The chain's CDR3 is CAIRPDRHGGDTQYF. In DNA form, the CDR3 reads TGTGCCATCAGGCCTGACAGGCATGGGGGAGATACGCAGTATTTT.

In this sample, this clonotype turned up a few times. J is TRBJ2-7 and V is TRBV29-1, with a weak D call TRBD2 (5 bases). There are 14 residues in the CDR3. V lost 4 bases, J lost 0 bases, and 13 bases lay in between. Germline V CDR1 and CDR2: SQVTM, ANQGSEA. The CDR3: CSVVGRGTSYEQYF. The CDR3 bases are TGCAGCGTTGTCGGTCGGGGAACCTCCTACGAGCAGTACTTC.

This sequence joins TRBV15 and TRBJ1-4; TRBD1 aligns across 10 bases. The trim removed 0 bases at V and 8 bases at J, leaving 3 bases unmatched. The germline CDR1 and CDR2 sequences are LNHNV and YYDKDF (reference sequence). CDR3 size: 15 residues. CDR3 amino acids: CATSRDWDRGEKLFF. In nucleotides, the CDR3 is TGTGCCACCAGCAGAGATTGGGACAGGGGAGAAAAACTGTTTTTT. Looking up the rest from reference TRBV15 and TRBJ1-4 gives the full variable domain: DAMVIQNPRYQVTQFGKPVTLSCSQTLNHNVMYWYQQKSSQAPKLLFHYYDKDFNNEADTPDNFQSRRPNTSFCFLDIRSPGLGDTAMYLCATSRDWDRGEKLFFGSGTQLSVL.

The chain joins TRBV20-1 to TRBJ2-7; D tentatively fits TRBD1 or TRBD2 (5 bases each). V lost 3 bases to trimming and J lost 3 bases, with 9 bases between them. Looked up from germline, CDR1 is DFQATT and CDR2 is SNEGSKA (reference sequence). CDR3 length: 12 amino acids. The CDR3 sequence is CSASQGDYEQYV. CDR3 nucleotide sequence: TGCAGTGCTAGTCAGGGAGACTACGAGCAGTACGTC.

The V gene is TRBV5-1, the J gene TRBJ2-3; 7 nucleotides match TRBD2. From germline, CDR1 is SGHRS and CDR2 YFSETQ. This CDR3 has 18 amino acids. With 5 bases clipped from V and 0 bases from J, the junction kept 15 bases outside the gene matches. For the CDR3, the DNA is TGCGCCAGCAGAGGTGAAAGGACTAGAGAGTTTAGCACAGATACGCAGTATTTT. Its translation is CASRGERTREFSTDTQYF.

The chain combines TRBV24-1 with TRBJ1-2, with D unclear. There are 12 residues in the CDR3. The germline V gene encodes CDR1 KGHDR and CDR2 SFDVKD. V was cut by 2 bases and J by 4 bases, with 4 bases left in between. The CDR3: CATSDYSYGYTF. CDR3 DNA: TGTGCCACCAGTGATTACAGCTATGGCTACACCTTC.

This clonotype was seen a few times. V is TRBV19 and J is TRBJ1-1, with 7 bases identical to TRBD1. This CDR3 has 15 amino acids. Germline CDR1 reads LNHDA; CDR2 reads SQIVND (reference sequence). V lost 5 bases to trimming and J lost 1 base; unmatched junction nucleotides: 7. The CDR3 sequence: CASSFPTGPNTEAFF. DNA of the CDR3: TGTGCCAGTAGTTTCCCGACAGGGCCGAACACTGAAGCTTTCTTT. Full variable domain (rest looked up from reference TRBV19 and TRBJ1-1): DGGITQSPKYLFRKEGQNVTLSCEQNLNHDAMYWYRQDPGQGLRLIYYSQIVNDFQKGDIAEGYSVSREKKESFPLTVTSAQKNPTAFYLCASSFPTGPNTEAFFGQGTRLTVV.